This TCR beta chain is drawn from a study of metastatic and nonmetastatic thyroid tumors. As for the study in general: Patients with malignant and benign thyroid disease provided blood and tumor or nodule tissue, whose repertoires were compared.

In the original workflow: Clinicopathological groups of papillary thyroid cancer showed CDR3 differences that were used to build a distant-metastasis classifier. Through MiXCR, TCRdb re-clonotyped the PCR reads. TCRdb, rather than the study authors, made the V and J calls. The sample holds approximately 39,000 clones, 20% to 25% seen once. CDR3 length equals 16 residues. Germline V gives CDR1 SGHRS, CDR2 YFSETQ. Losses at the gene ends were 5 bases for V and 5 bases for J; bases not matched to a gene: 15. This clone occurred many times. Before thyroid surgery, none of the patients had received any treatment.

Sequences were obtained from blood. The chain links TRBV5-1 to TRBJ2-7, with 8 bases fitting TRBD1. The sequence was collected from a female donor with papillary thyroid cancer or a benign thyroid nodule (not recorded which). Some clones in this sample may be carry-over from other donors' samples. The CDR3 here is CASSQSRDRWLDEQYF. The CDR3 DNA reads TGCGCCAGCAGTCAATCCCGGGACAGGTGGCTGGACGAGCAGTACTTC. Variable domain in full (rest from reference TRBV5-1 and TRBJ2-7): KAGVTQTPRYLIKTRGQQVTLSCSPISGHRSVSWYQQTPGQGLQFLFEYFSETQRNKGNFPGRFSGRQFSNSRSEMNVSTLELGDSALYLCASSQSRDRWLDEQYFGPGTRLTVT.